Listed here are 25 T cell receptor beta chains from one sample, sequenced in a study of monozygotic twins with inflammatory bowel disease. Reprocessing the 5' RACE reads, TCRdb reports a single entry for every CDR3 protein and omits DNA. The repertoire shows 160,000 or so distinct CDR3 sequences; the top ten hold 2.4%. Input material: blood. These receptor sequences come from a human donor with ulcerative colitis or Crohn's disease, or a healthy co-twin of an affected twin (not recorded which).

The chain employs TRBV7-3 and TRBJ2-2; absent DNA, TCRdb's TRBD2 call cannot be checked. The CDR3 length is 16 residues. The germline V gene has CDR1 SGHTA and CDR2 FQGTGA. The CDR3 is CASSLPAGGTTGELFF.

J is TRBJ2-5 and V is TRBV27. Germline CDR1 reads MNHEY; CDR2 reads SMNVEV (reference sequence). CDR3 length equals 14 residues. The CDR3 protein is CASSLSTVFETQYF.

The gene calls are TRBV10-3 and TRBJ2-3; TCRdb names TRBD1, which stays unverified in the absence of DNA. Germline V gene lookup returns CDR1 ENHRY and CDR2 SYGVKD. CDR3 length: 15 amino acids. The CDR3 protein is CAISGRDRGTDTQYF.

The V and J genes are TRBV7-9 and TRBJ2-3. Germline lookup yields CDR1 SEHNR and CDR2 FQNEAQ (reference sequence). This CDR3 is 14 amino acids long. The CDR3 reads CASSLGLYPDTQYF.

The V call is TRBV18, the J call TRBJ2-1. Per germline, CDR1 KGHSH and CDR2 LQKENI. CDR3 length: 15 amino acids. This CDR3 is CASSPRRQSDNEQFF.

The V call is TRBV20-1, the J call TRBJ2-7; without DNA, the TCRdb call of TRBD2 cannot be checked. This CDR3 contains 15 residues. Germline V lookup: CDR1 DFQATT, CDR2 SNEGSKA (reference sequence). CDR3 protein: CSARDEASGLKLKYF.

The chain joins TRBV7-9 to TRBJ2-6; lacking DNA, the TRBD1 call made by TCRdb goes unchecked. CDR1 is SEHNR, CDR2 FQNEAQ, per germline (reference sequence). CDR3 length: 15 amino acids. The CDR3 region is CASSWTGAGANVLTF.

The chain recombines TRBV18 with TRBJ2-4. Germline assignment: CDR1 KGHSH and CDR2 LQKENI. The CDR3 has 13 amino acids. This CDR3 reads CASSLLAKNIQYF.

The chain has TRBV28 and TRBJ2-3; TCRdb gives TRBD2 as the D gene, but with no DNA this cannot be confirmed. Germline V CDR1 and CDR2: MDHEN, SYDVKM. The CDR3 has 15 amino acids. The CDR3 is CASRLAGGASYTQYF.

This CDR3 reads CASSSGHDSNQPQHF. The chain employs TRBV5-1 and TRBJ1-5. CDR3 size: 15 residues. Looked up from germline, CDR1 is SGHRS and CDR2 is YFSETQ.

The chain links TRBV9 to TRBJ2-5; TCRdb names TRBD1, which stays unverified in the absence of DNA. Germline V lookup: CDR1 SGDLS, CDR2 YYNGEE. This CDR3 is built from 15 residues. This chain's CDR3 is CASSSFPGGQETQYF.

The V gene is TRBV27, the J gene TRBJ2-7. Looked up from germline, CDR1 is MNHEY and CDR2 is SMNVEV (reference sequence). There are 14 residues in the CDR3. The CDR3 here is CASSLQGGPYEQYF.

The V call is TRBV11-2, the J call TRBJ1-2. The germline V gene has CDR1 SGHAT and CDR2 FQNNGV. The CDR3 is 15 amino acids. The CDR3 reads CASSLEVAADYGYTF.

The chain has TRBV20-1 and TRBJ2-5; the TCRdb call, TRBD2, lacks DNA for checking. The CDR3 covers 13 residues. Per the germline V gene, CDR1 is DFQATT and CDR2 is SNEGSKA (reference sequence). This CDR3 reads CSAISGSQETQYF.

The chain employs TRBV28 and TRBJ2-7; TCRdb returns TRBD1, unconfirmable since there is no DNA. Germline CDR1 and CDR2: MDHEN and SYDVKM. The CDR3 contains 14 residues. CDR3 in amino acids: CASTGTPSSYEQYF.

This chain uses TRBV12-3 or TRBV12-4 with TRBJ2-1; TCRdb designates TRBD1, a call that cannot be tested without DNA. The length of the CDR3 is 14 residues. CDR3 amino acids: CASRIGDRISEQFF.

CDR3 loop: CASSLDASGGFRTDTQYF. The rearrangement joins TRBV5-1 to TRBJ2-3; the TCRdb D gene call, TRBD2, has no DNA to confirm it. There are 18 residues in the CDR3. Germline CDR1 is SGHRS and CDR2 is YFSETQ.

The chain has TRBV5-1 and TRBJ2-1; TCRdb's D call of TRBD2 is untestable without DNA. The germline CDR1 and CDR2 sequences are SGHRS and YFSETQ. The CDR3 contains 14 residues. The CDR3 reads CASSGGRAGREQFF.

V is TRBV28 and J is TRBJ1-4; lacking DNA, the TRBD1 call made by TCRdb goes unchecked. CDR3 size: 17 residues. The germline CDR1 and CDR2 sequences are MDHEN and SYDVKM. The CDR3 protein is CASSLYQGRPLNEKLFF.

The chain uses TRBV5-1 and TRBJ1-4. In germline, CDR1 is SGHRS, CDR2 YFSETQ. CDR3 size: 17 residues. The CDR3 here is CASSLTPGGGFDEKLFF.

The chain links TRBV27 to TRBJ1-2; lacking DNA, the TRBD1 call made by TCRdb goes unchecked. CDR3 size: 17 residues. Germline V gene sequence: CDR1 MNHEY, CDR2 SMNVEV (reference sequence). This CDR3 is CASRRNGGGKMLGGYTF.

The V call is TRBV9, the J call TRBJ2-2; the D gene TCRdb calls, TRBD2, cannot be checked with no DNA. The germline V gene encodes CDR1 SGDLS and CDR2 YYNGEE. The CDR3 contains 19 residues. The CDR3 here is CASSDLSTTRALGTGELFF.

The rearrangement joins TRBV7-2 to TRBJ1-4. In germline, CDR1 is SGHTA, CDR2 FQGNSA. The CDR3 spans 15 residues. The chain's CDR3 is CASSWSLATNEKLFF.

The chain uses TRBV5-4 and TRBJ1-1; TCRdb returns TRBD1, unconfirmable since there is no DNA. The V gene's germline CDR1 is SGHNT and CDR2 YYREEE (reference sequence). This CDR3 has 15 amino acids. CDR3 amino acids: CASSLGGGRNTEAFF.

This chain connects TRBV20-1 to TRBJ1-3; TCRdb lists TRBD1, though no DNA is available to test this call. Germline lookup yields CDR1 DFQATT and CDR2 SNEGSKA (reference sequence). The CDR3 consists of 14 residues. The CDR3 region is CSARAGGFGNTIYF.